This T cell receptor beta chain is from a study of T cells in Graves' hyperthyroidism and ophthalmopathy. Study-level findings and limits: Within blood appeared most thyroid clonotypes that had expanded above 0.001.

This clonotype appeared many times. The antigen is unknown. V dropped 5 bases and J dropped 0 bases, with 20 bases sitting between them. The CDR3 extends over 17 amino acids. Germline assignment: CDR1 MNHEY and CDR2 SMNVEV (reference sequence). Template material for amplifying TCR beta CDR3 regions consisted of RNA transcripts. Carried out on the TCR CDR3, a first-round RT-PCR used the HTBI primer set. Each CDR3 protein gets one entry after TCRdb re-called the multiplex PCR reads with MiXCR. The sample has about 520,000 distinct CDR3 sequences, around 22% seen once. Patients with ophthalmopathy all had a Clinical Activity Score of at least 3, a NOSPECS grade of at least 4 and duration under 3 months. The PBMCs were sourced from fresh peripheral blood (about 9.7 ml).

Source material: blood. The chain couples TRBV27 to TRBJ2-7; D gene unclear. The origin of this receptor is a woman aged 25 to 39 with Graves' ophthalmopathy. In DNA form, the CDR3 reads TGTGCCAGCAGTCCCCGTATTGGCGCCGTTAGCTCCTACGAGCAGTACTTC. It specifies CASSPRIGAVSSYEQYF.